This T cell receptor (beta chain) was observed in a study of blood T cell repertoires in COVID-19. V gave up 2 bases and J gave up 0 bases; unmatched junction bases: 6. The CDR3 contains 17 residues. Per germline, CDR1 LGHNA and CDR2 YNFKEQ. Here immunoSEQ multiplex PCR was the method, and the copy in TCRdb shows in-frame clones only, minus some. The table lists 150,000 to 200,000 clones, approximately 87% of them singletons. What was sequenced was peripheral blood. The source of this sequence is a woman aged 70 to 79 with COVID-19, enrolled during active disease. The gene calls are TRBV4-2 and TRBJ2-3, with 9 bases matching TRBD2. The CDR3 coding sequence is TGTGCCAGCAGCCAACCGACTAGCGGAGCTAGCACAGATACGCAGTATTTT. Encoded protein: CASSQPTSGASTDTQYF.